This T cell receptor (beta chain) emerged from a study of T-cell reconstitution after alpha-beta-depleted transplantation in children. In this sample, this clonotype turned up a few times. The antigen remains undetermined. V was clipped by 3 bases and J by 2 bases, with 7 bases between them. This CDR3 region has 13 residues. Unique molecular identifiers were incorporated into the prepared TCRbeta library. TCRdb recomputed calls from the PCR reads with MiXCR, one row per CDR3 protein. The sample yields about 580,000 distinct CDR3 sequences, about 23% seen once. Overall study results and limits: T cells produced anew were the main source of T-cell counts and diversity one year after transplant. Surviving recipient T cells and thymic progenitors produced the high day-60 TCRbeta diversity seen in some patients. Roughly two months post-transplant, alpha-beta T cells reportedly originated from several hundred graft clones that had expanded.

The chain has TRBV12-3 or TRBV12-4 and TRBJ2-5; the D is unclear. This TCR came from a boy in the first two years of life who had a stem cell transplant for acute myeloid leukemia, so the T cells may come from the graft donor. Source: PBMCs, mostly from graft donor cells, taken 360 days after TCRalphabeta/CD19-depleted stem cell transplant. The DNA for the CDR3 is TGTGCCAGCAGTTTGGAGCAGCAAGAGACCCAGTACTTC. Translating it yields CASSLEQQETQYF.